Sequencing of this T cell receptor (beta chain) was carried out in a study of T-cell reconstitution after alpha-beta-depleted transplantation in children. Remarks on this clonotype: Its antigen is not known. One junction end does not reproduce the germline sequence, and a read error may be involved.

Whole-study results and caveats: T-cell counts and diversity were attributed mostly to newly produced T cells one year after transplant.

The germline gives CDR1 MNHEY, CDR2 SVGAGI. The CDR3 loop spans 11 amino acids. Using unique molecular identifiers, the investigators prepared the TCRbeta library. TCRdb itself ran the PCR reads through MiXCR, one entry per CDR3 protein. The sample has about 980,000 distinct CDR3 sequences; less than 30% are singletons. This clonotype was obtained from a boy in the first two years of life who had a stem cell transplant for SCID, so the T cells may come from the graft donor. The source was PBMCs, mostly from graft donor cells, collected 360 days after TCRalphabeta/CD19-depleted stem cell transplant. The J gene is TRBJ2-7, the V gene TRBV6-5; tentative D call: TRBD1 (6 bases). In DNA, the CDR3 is TGTGCCAGCAGGGGGGCAGGGGAGATTCACTTC. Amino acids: CASRGAGEIHF.